These 30 T cell receptor beta chains were sequenced from one sample in a study of blood T cell repertoires in COVID-19. Only in-frame clones appear in the TCRdb table, and some are missing; sequencing was by immunoSEQ multiplex PCR. The data contain roughly 34,000 clones, roughly 90% of them singletons. Sequencing was carried out using peripheral blood. The origin of the receptors is a man aged 55-75 years with active or convalescent COVID-19.

The rearrangement links TRBV10-3 to TRBJ2-7; tentatively, D is TRBD1 (6 bases). Germline V gives CDR1 ENHRY, CDR2 SYGVKD. CDR3 length: 14 amino acids. V shed 7 bases and J shed 2 bases, with 15 bases lying between them. The DNA of the CDR3 is TGTGCCATCAACTCACAGGGATTGGCCTACGAGCAGTACTTC. Its protein product is CAINSQGLAYEQYF.

The chain recombines TRBV11-2 with TRBJ1-3; 7 bases line up with TRBD1. V lost 5 bases, J lost 2 bases, and 6 bases stayed unmatched. Germline CDR1 SGHAT, CDR2 FQNNGV. The CDR3 loop spans 15 amino acids. CDR3 DNA: TGTGCCAGCAGCAAGGAGGGGGCGACTGGAAACACCATATATTTT. Amino acids: CASSKEGATGNTIYF.

The V and J genes are TRBV10-1 and TRBJ2-7; 15 bases line up with TRBD2. CDR1 is WNHNN and CDR2 is SYGVQD in the germline V gene (reference sequence). V dropped 5 bases and J dropped 7; count of bases not matched to a gene: 15. This CDR3 is 18 amino acids long. This chain's CDR3 is CASSSRTSGRAGPGEQYF. The CDR3 region has the DNA TGCGCCAGCAGTAGTCGGACTAGCGGGAGGGCCGGCCCCGGGGAGCAGTACTTC.

The J gene is TRBJ1-1, the V gene TRBV7-9, with 7 bases that match TRBD1. CDR3 length equals 15 residues. Germline V gives CDR1 SEHNR, CDR2 FQNEAQ (reference sequence). Trimming removed 2 bases from V and 6 bases from J; junction bases left unmatched: 9. CDR3 in DNA: TGTGCCAGCAGCTTATCGGTCAGGGGGGCCTCTGAAGCTTTCTTT. It yields the protein CASSLSVRGASEAFF.

This clone turned up a few times. CDR3: CASSQTGLNEKLFF. CDR3 nucleotides: TGCGCCAGCAGCCAAACGGGTTTAAATGAAAAACTGTTTTTT. J is TRBJ1-4 and V is TRBV4-1; D ambiguous. This CDR3 comprises 14 residues. Germline assignment: CDR1 MGHRA and CDR2 YSYEKL. Trimming shortened V by 2 bases and J by 5 bases, and 9 bases separated the two germline ends.

The CDR3 nucleotides read TGTGCCAGTAGGACAGGGGCGGCCGGATTCACACCCCTCCACTTT. It specifies CASRTGAAGFTPLHF. The rearrangement links TRBV19 to TRBJ1-6; 8 nucleotides match TRBD1. The J segment lost 11 bases and the V segment lost 6 bases, leaving 12 bases of the junction unmatched. Germline V gene data show CDR1 as LNHDA and CDR2 as SQIVND (reference sequence). The CDR3 extends over 15 amino acids.

The chain combines TRBV7-2 with TRBJ1-2; 10 bases match TRBD1. Trimming took 2 bases from V and 3 from J; bases not matched to a gene: 9. The CDR3 extends over 17 amino acids. Germline CDR1 and CDR2: SGHTA and FQGNSA. Here the CDR3 reads CASSLMIGDRGDYGYTF. Here the CDR3 DNA reads TGTGCCAGCAGCTTAATGATTGGGGACAGGGGTGACTATGGCTACACCTTC.

The chain uses TRBV5-4 and TRBJ2-1; D perhaps matches TRBD2 (6 bases). V dropped 3 bases and J dropped 4 bases, with 14 bases sitting between them. Germline CDR1 is SGHNT and CDR2 is YYREEE (reference sequence). This CDR3 spans 15 amino acids. The CDR3 here is CASSSTGAGYNEQFF. CDR3 coding DNA: TGTGCCAGCAGCTCCACGGGAGCAGGGTACAATGAGCAGTTCTTC.

This clone occurred once. This sequence joins TRBV28 and TRBJ2-7; 11 bases align to TRBD1. Germline V gene data show CDR1 as MDHEN and CDR2 as SYDVKM. V shed 6 bases, J shed 6 bases, and the junction held 1 base outside the gene matches. This CDR3 is 12 amino acids long. CDR3 sequence: CASRGTGGEQYF. CDR3 nucleotide sequence: TGTGCCAGCAGGGGGACAGGGGGCGAGCAGTACTTC.

This chain joins TRBV7-3 and TRBJ2-5, with no clear D. The germline V gene encodes CDR1 SGHTA and CDR2 FQGTGA. This CDR3 region has 12 residues. Trimming cost V 4 bases and J 7 bases, with 10 bases left between them. For the CDR3, the DNA is TGTGCCAGCAGCTCCCCCGGTGGGACCCAGTACTTC. Amino acids: CASSSPGGTQYF.

The count of this clone is one. The rearrangement uses TRBV28 and TRBJ2-5; possible D gene TRBD2, 5 bases. Germline assignment: CDR1 MDHEN and CDR2 SYDVKM. CDR3 length: 12 amino acids. V dropped 7 bases and J dropped 2 bases, with 8 bases sitting between them. CDR3 residues: CASNPGQETQYF. The CDR3 DNA is TGTGCCAGCAACCCGGGACAAGAGACCCAGTACTTC.

The rearrangement links TRBV27 to TRBJ1-6; 7 bases match TRBD1. Per germline, CDR1 MNHEY and CDR2 SMNVEV (reference sequence). The trim removed 4 bases at V and 7 bases at J, leaving 10 bases unmatched. The CDR3 totals 16 residues. Here the CDR3 reads CASSSSTGRWNSPLHF. The CDR3 bases are TGTGCCAGCAGTTCGTCGACAGGGAGGTGGAATTCACCCCTCCACTTT.

The chain joins TRBV19 to TRBJ1-2; D is uncertain. The CDR3 loop spans 14 amino acids. Germline values: CDR1 LNHDA, CDR2 SQIVND (reference sequence). V was trimmed by 1 base and J by 3 bases, leaving 9 bases between them. For the CDR3, the DNA is TGTGCCAGTAGTATAGCAAACGGAGACTATGGCTACACCTTC. Translating it yields CASSIANGDYGYTF.

The chain is built from TRBV5-4 and TRBJ1-1; D gene uncertain. Trimming removed 0 bases from V and 5 bases from J, with 8 bases in between. Germline V gene data show CDR1 as SGHNT and CDR2 as YYREEE (reference sequence). The CDR3 runs to 13 residues. Here the CDR3 reads CASSLALRTEAFF. Written as DNA, the CDR3 is TGTGCCAGCAGCTTGGCCCTACGGACTGAAGCTTTCTTT. The whole variable domain, filled in from reference TRBV5-4 and TRBJ1-1, reads ETGVTQSPTHLIKTRGQQVTLRCSSQSGHNTVSWYQQALGQGPQFIFQYYREEENGRGNFPPRFSGLQFPNYSSELNVNALELDDSALYLCASSLALRTEAFFGQGTRLTVV.

The chain is built from TRBV7-2 and TRBJ2-3; maybe TRBD2 (6 bases). The CDR3 loop spans 15 amino acids. Trimming left V 5 bases short and J 7 bases short, with 19 bases between. Germline V lookup: CDR1 SGHTA, CDR2 FQGNSA. The CDR3 here is CASSTRLGLTNTQYF. DNA of the CDR3: TGTGCCAGCAGCACGAGACTAGGCCTGACGAATACGCAGTATTTT.

J is TRBJ1-2 and V is TRBV29-1, with unresolved D. Germline values: CDR1 SQVTM, CDR2 ANQGSEA. V was shortened by 6 bases and J by 3 bases, with 11 bases between the two germline ends. This CDR3 has 12 residues. The CDR3 region has the DNA TGCAGCGTCTCCGCCGGGGACTATGGCTACACCTTC. Amino acids: CSVSAGDYGYTF.

V and J are TRBV19 and TRBJ1-2; D not certain. Germline V gives CDR1 LNHDA, CDR2 SQIVND (reference sequence). Trimming shortened V by 3 bases and J by 0 bases, and 8 bases separated the two germline ends. This CDR3 is built from 14 residues. The CDR3 spells CASSISSANYGYTF. The CDR3 nucleotides read TGTGCCAGTAGTATCAGTTCCGCTAACTATGGCTACACCTTC.

The chain employs TRBV2 and TRBJ2-1; possibly TRBD2 for D (7 bases). This CDR3 spans 13 amino acids. Between the trimmed V and J ends, which lost 3 bases and 9 bases, there was a span of 12 bases. Germline CDR1 SNHLY, CDR2 FYNNEI. CDR3 coding DNA: TGTGCCAGCAGTGACAGGGGAGGGGGTGAGCAGTTCTTC. Amino acid sequence: CASSDRGGGEQFF.

The V gene is TRBV18, the J gene TRBJ2-7, with TRBD1 matching 12 bases. Per the germline V gene, CDR1 is KGHSH and CDR2 is LQKENI. This CDR3 comprises 14 residues. J was trimmed by 5 bases and V by 3 bases; bases with no gene match: 2. For the CDR3, the DNA is TGTGCCAGCTCACCCGGGACAGGGGGCGACGAGCAGTACTTC. This codes for CASSPGTGGDEQYF.

This chain joins TRBV4-3 and TRBJ2-7; TRBD2 matches at 7 bases. This CDR3 has 13 residues. Germline V gives CDR1 LGHNA, CDR2 YSLEER. After removal of 3 bases from V and 7 bases from J, the junction contained 6 bases not matched to a gene. The CDR3 DNA reads TGCGCCAGCAGCCAGGGACTACAGAGGGAGCAGTACTTC. Its protein is CASSQGLQREQYF.

The chain joins TRBV7-3 to TRBJ2-2; TRBD1 aligns across 10 bases. The ends lost 0 bases at V and 4 bases at J; junction bases unmatched: 5. CDR1 and CDR2 from the germline V gene are SGHTA and FQGTGA. This CDR3 region has 17 residues. This CDR3 reads CASSLTLTGGFTGELFF. The CDR3 DNA reads TGTGCCAGCAGCTTAACCCTGACAGGGGGCTTCACCGGGGAGCTGTTTTTT.

The chain joins TRBV12-5 to TRBJ1-1; D might be TRBD1 (5 bases). From germline, CDR1 is LGHNT and CDR2 FRNRAP. The CDR3 contains 14 residues. The germline V and J ends were trimmed by 7 bases and 4 bases, with 16 bases remaining between them. This CDR3 reads CASAPGVGGTEAFF. The CDR3 coding sequence is TGTGCTAGTGCCCCAGGTGTGGGGGGCACTGAAGCTTTCTTT.

The genes are TRBV7-3 and TRBJ2-1; 9 nucleotides match TRBD1. V was pared by 0 bases and J by 5 bases, with 17 bases of the junction left unmatched. The CDR3 length is 20 residues. Per germline, CDR1 SGHTA and CDR2 FQGTGA. The CDR3, as DNA: TGTGCCAGCAGCTTAACCAGTGTGACAGGGGGTCGCGGAGCGAACAATGAGCAGTTCTTC. Protein sequence: CASSLTSVTGGRGANNEQFF.

The chain links TRBV18 to TRBJ2-5; perhaps TRBD1 as D (5 bases). Trimming removed 3 bases from V and 1 base from J, with 9 bases in between. CDR1 KGHSH and CDR2 LQKENI come from the germline V gene. The CDR3 is made up of 14 amino acids. The CDR3 region has the DNA TGTGCCAGCTCACCCGACAGAGCCCAAGAGACCCAGTACTTC. Its translation: CASSPDRAQETQYF.

The genes are TRBV5-1 and TRBJ1-2, with D maybe TRBD1 (6 bases). The CDR3 loop spans 15 amino acids. Trimming took off 1 base at V and 8 bases at J, with 18 bases between the two ends. Germline V CDR1 and CDR2: SGHRS, YFSETQ. The CDR3 DNA reads as TGCGCCAGCAGCTTGTCACAGGGTGCAATCGAGGGCTACACCTTC. This translates into CASSLSQGAIEGYTF.

This chain connects TRBV7-2 to TRBJ2-5, with D possibly matching TRBD2 (5 bases). The CDR3 is made up of 13 amino acids. V lost 4 bases to trimming and J lost 13 bases, with 19 bases between them. The germline gives CDR1 SGHTA, CDR2 FQGNSA. The CDR3, as DNA: TGTGCCAGCAGCTCTCAGCGGCATATTGGGTCGTACTTC. Translated: CASSSQRHIGSYF.

J is TRBJ1-5 and V is TRBV30, with TRBD1 identical over 8 bases. J lost 8 bases, V lost 6 bases, and 6 bases had no gene match. The germline V gene has CDR1 GTSNPN and CDR2 SVGIG (reference sequence). The CDR3 contains 12 residues. CDR3 DNA sequence: TGTGCCTGCGCAGGGGGCGAAGAGCCCCAGCATTTT. Its protein is CACAGGEEPQHF.

The chain couples TRBV5-1 to TRBJ2-5; 8 bases line up with TRBD2. CDR3 length: 15 amino acids. CDR1 and CDR2 (germline): SGHRS, YFSETQ. Trimming cost V 1 base and J 0 bases; bases outside gene matches: 2. The CDR3 loop reads CASSLILADQETQYF. For the CDR3, the DNA is TGCGCCAGCAGCTTGATACTAGCGGACCAAGAGACCCAGTACTTC.

The chain joins TRBV20-1 to TRBJ2-5; D not resolved. Trimming removed 4 bases from V and 8 bases from J, with 8 bases in between. The CDR3 length is 10 residues. Looked up from germline, CDR1 is DFQATT and CDR2 is SNEGSKA (reference sequence). CDR3 coding DNA: TGCAGTGCTATCGAGCTTACCCAGTACTTC. It yields the protein CSAIELTQYF.

V is TRBV6-1 and J is TRBJ2-7; 7 nucleotides match TRBD2. The CDR3 covers 14 residues. The germline gives CDR1 MNHNS, CDR2 SASEGT. J lost 3 bases, V lost 1 base, and 3 bases had no gene match. CDR3 protein: CASSEGSSGYEQYF. CDR3 bases: TGTGCCAGCAGTGAAGGATCTAGCGGCTACGAGCAGTACTTC.